The 22 T cell receptor beta chains below all came from one sample that was sequenced in a study of tissue T cells after allogeneic stem cell transplantation. Regarding time point: mouse harvest day 14 after allogeneic transplant. Tail vein injection delivered 10^7 T-cell-depleted bone marrow cells and 10^6 splenic CD5+ T cells. Profiling relied on immunoSEQ multiplex PCR, and the TCRdb table lists in-frame clones only, not all of them. The sample lists roughly 3,000 clones; about 50% were seen once. Specimen: gut tissue. These receptors all come from a female BALB/c mouse given C57BL/6 T cells with graft-versus-host disease after an allogeneic hematopoietic cell transplant.

A remark on this clone: The gene names given are mouse names. The read terminates 1 residue ahead of where the CDR3 ends, so the germline J gene completes it. The J gene is TRBJ1-4, the V gene TRBV26, with 7 bases aligning to TRBD1. Germline CDR1 reads KGHPV; CDR2 reads FQNQEV (reference sequence). This CDR3 is built from 14 residues. Trimming took 3 bases from V and 4 from J; bases not matched to a gene: 2. The chain's CDR3 is CASSLGTDNERLFF. The DNA read from the CDR3 is TGTGCCAGCAGTCTAGGGACAGACAACGAAAGATTATTT.

In the case of this clone: The genes are named according to mouse. The read terminates 1 residue ahead of where the CDR3 ends, so the germline J gene completes it. The chain employs TRBV23 and TRBJ2-5; the DNA was not compared with TRBD2, the D call given in the table. CDR1 is KGHTA and CDR2 is FQNQQP in the germline V gene. The CDR3 runs to 15 residues. The CDR3 sequence is CSSSPLWGAQDTQYF. The part of the CDR3 DNA that was read is TGCTCCAGCAGCCCCCTCTGGGGGGCCCAAGACACCCAGTAC.

There are a few counts of this clone. Genes here carry mouse names. The missing CDR3 end, 1 residue past where the read stops, is filled in from the germline J gene. V usage is TRBV17 and J usage is TRBJ2-3; D not certain. Germline V gives CDR1 MNHDT, CDR2 YYDKIL. V was shortened by 1 base and J by 0 bases, with 8 bases between the two germline ends. The CDR3 is made up of 15 amino acids. The sequenced CDR3 bases are TGTGCTAGCAGTAGAGGCCAAAATAGTGCAGAAACGCTGTAT. This translates into CASSRGQNSAETLY. The entire CDR3 is CASSRGQNSAETLYF.

In the case of this clone: Gene labels here are mouse ones. With the read ending 1 residue before the CDR3 end, the germline J gene is used to fill in that end. The gene calls are TRBV12-1 and TRBJ2-5, with D perhaps matching TRBD1 (5 bases). Trimming pared 4 bases from V and 0 bases from J, leaving 10 bases between. The CDR3 length is 14 residues. Per germline, CDR1 SGHSN and CDR2 HYEKVE. This chain's CDR3 is CASSRTINQDTQYF. Incomplete CDR3 DNA: TGTGCCAGCTCGAGGACAATTAACCAAGACACCCAGTAC.

Note on this clone: Mouse gene names and germline throughout. The CDR3 sequence: CASSLSSGRNTEVFF. Incomplete CDR3 DNA: TGTGCCAGCAGTCTGTCGTCGGGGAGAAACACAGAAGTCTTC. V is TRBV26 and J is TRBJ1-1, with D hard to call. From the germline J gene comes the end of the CDR3, since the read stops 1 residue before it. The CDR3 spans 15 residues. Germline assignment: CDR1 KGHPV and CDR2 FQNQEV (reference sequence). The V gene lost 0 bases and the J gene lost 1 base, with 9 bases spanning the gap.

About this clone itself: Gene names follow the mouse nomenclature. Read coverage stops 1 residue before the CDR3 terminus; the germline J gene supplies the remainder. V gene TRBV1 combines with J gene TRBJ2-4; TRBD1 matches at 8 bases. The CDR3 totals 14 residues. The germline CDR1 and CDR2 sequences are NSQYPW and LRSPGD (reference sequence). With V trimmed by 5 bases and J by 3 bases, 4 bases remained unmatched. The covered CDR3 bases are TGCACCTGCAGTCAGGGGGCAGGGCAAAACACCTTGTAC. Translated: CTCSQGAGQNTLY. The full CDR3 is CTCSQGAGQNTLYF.

Of note for this clone: Gene names follow the mouse nomenclature. The CDR3 loop reads CASSPGQPRSSAETLYF. Incomplete CDR3 DNA: TGTGCCAGCAGTCCGGGACAGCCTAGGTCTAGTGCAGAAACGCTGTAT. J is TRBJ2-3 and V is TRBV4, with TRBD1 matching over 7 bases. Read coverage stops 1 residue before the CDR3 terminus; the germline J gene supplies the remainder. The germline CDR1 and CDR2 sequences are LGHDT and YNNKQL (reference sequence). With 6 bases clipped from V and 0 bases from J, the junction kept 12 bases outside the gene matches. This CDR3 spans 17 amino acids.

As concerns this clone: Any gene name here is a mouse gene name. Read data end 1 residue before the CDR3 end; the end is taken from the germline J gene. The chain has TRBV3 and TRBJ2-1; 13 positions match TRBD2. CDR1 and CDR2 (germline): SNHLY, FYNGKV (reference sequence). Unmatched junction bases numbered 2, after V lost 5 bases and J lost 1 base. CDR3 length equals 16 residues. The CDR3 here is CASSPGLGGNYAEQFF. The DNA read from the CDR3 is TGTGCCAGCAGCCCGGGACTGGGGGGGAACTATGCTGAGCAGTTC.

In regard to this clone: Mouse gene names and germline throughout. The read comes to an end 1 residue before the CDR3 does, leaving the germline J gene to fill in the end. V and J are TRBV1 and TRBJ2-3; D gene unclear. Germline CDR1 and CDR2: NSQYPW and LRSPGD (reference sequence). The CDR3 is made up of 13 amino acids. With 1 base removed from V and 0 bases from J, the gap between germline ends came to 2 bases. The CDR3: CTCSAVSAETLYF. CDR3 DNA, as far as it was read: TGCACCTGCAGTGCAGTCAGTGCAGAAACGCTGTAT.

There are a few counts of this clone. Mouse gene names apply. The read ends 1 residue shy of where the CDR3 ends; the end is completed using the germline J gene. The chain couples TRBV12-1 to TRBJ1-3; perhaps TRBD1 as D (5 bases). V was trimmed by 4 bases and J by 0 bases, leaving 12 bases between them. Germline V gives CDR1 SGHSN, CDR2 HYEKVE. The CDR3 consists of 15 residues. CDR3 amino acids: CASSRGTPSGNTLYF. The sequenced CDR3 bases are TGTGCCAGCTCACGCGGGACTCCTTCTGGAAATACGCTCTAT.

Concerning this clone itself: The germline and genes are mouse ones. From the germline J gene comes the end of the CDR3, since the read stops 1 residue before it. V gene TRBV12-2 combines with J gene TRBJ2-7; TRBD1 matches at 8 bases. The CDR3 loop spans 15 amino acids. Germline CDR1 reads SGHLS; CDR2 reads HYDKME. The ends lost 2 bases at V and 0 bases at J; junction bases unmatched: 5. The part of the CDR3 DNA that was read is TGTGCCAGCTCTCCCGACAGGGGAAACTCCTATGAACAGTAC. Its protein is CASSPDRGNSYEQY. The whole CDR3 sequence reads CASSPDRGNSYEQYF.

This clone is hyperexpanded (1% or more) in the sample. The listed genes are named as in mouse. The CDR3 end is not reached by the read, which stops 1 residue before it; the germline J gene fills it in. V usage is TRBV16 and J usage is TRBJ2-7; TRBD2 agrees at 8 bases. This CDR3 is built from 14 residues. Losses at the gene ends were 3 bases for V and 3 bases for J; bases not matched to a gene: 4. CDR1 is SGHSA and CDR2 is FRNQAP in the germline V gene. The CDR3 protein is CASSFPGGNYEQYF. The CDR3 DNA, read in part, is TGTGCAAGCAGCTTTCCTGGGGGGAACTATGAACAGTAC.

The table lists this clone with a few counts. Gene names are mouse gene names. The sequenced fragment ends 1 residue before the CDR3 boundary, so the rest is inferred from the germline J gene. The rearrangement uses TRBV24 and TRBJ1-5; 8 nucleotides line up with TRBD1. The CDR3 totals 16 residues. J gave up 0 bases and V 8 bases, and 9 bases lay outside the gene matches. Per germline, CDR1 KGHTA and CDR2 FRNEEI. CDR3 DNA (partial): TGTGCCAGCCCGGACAGGGAAAACCCTAACAACCAGGCTCCGCTT. Translated: CASPDRENPNNQAPL. From start to end, the CDR3 is CASPDRENPNNQAPLF.

Note on this clone: The gene symbols are mouse symbols. The CDR3 loop reads CASSLSQGNSPLYF. CDR3 bases read: TGTGCCAGCAGTCTGAGTCAGGGGAATTCGCCCCTCTAC. This chain uses TRBV26 with TRBJ1-6, with TRBD1 as a possible D gene (6 bases). The read ends 1 residue before the CDR3 terminus; that terminus is restored from the germline J gene. TRBJ1-6 is recorded as an ORF, its role being uncertain. Trimming shortened V by 2 bases and J by 7 bases, and 9 bases separated the two germline ends. Germline CDR1 is KGHPV and CDR2 is FQNQEV (reference sequence). The CDR3 consists of 14 residues.

Points on this clone: Mouse gene names apply. Read coverage stops 1 residue before the CDR3 terminus; the germline J gene supplies the remainder. This rearrangement joins TRBV24 to TRBJ2-7, with D tentatively TRBD1 (6 bases). This CDR3 is built from 14 residues. V lost 4 bases and J 0 bases, leaving 10 bases between the germline ends. The V gene's germline CDR1 is KGHTA and CDR2 FRNEEI. The covered CDR3 bases are TGTGCCAGCAGTCCACAGGGTAGCTCCTATGAACAGTAC. It yields the protein CASSPQGSSYEQY. The CDR3 as a whole reads CASSPQGSSYEQYF.

Concerning this clone: Genes and germline are mouse. The read gets to within 1 residue of the CDR3 end, and the germline J gene fills in the rest. The chain carries TRBV13-2 and TRBJ1-3; D not resolved. With 4 bases removed from V and 7 bases from J, the gap between germline ends came to 6 bases. Germline V gene lookup returns CDR1 NNHNN and CDR2 SYGAGS (reference sequence). The CDR3 runs 11 residues. Partial CDR3 DNA: TGTGCCAGCGGTACAATGAATACGCTCTAT. This encodes CASGTMNTLY. The complete CDR3 reads CASGTMNTLYF.

Concerning this clone: The germline and genes are mouse ones. The read halts 1 residue ahead of the CDR3 end, with the missing end drawn from the germline J gene. The chain uses TRBV20 and TRBJ2-4; no clear D gene. Germline V gene lookup returns CDR1 GFQATS and CDR2 STVNSAI. This CDR3 contains 13 residues. V lost 1 base and J lost 0, with 5 bases in between. Partial CDR3 DNA: TGTGGTGCTAGGGGAGGTAGTCAAAACACCTTGTAC. Residues: CGARGGSQNTLY. The CDR3 in its entirety is CGARGGSQNTLYF.

This clone is classed as medium-sized (0.01 to 0.1%). The listed genes are named as in mouse. The read halts 1 residue ahead of the CDR3 end, with the missing end drawn from the germline J gene. The J gene is TRBJ1-5, the V gene TRBV31; no firm D call. V lost 0 bases and J lost 6, with 6 bases in between. Looked up from germline, CDR1 is GKSSPN and CDR2 is SITVG. The CDR3 is 12 amino acids. Incomplete CDR3 DNA: TGTGCCTGGAGTCTAAACTCCCAGGCTCCGCTT. Encoded protein: CAWSLNSQAPL. The whole CDR3 sequence is CAWSLNSQAPLF.

A note on this clone: Gene and germline names: mouse. The observed sequence ends 1 residue before the CDR3 terminus, with the missing tail filled in from the germline J gene. The chain employs TRBV12-1 and TRBJ2-2; 13 bases align to TRBD2. V shed 0 bases and J 1 base; nucleotides not matched to a gene: 1. Per germline, CDR1 SGHSN and CDR2 HYEKVE. CDR3 length: 17 amino acids. The CDR3 DNA, read in part, is TGTGCCAGCTCTCTCGGACTGGGGGGGCAAAACACCGGGCAGCTCTAC. This gives the protein CASSLGLGGQNTGQLY. The CDR3, in full, reads CASSLGLGGQNTGQLYF.

This clone showed up just a few times. The genes and germline here are from mouse. The observed sequence ends 1 residue before the CDR3 terminus, with the missing tail filled in from the germline J gene. V gene TRBV5 combines with J gene TRBJ1-1; D is possibly TRBD1 (5 bases). In germline, CDR1 is LGHNA, CDR2 YNLKQL (reference sequence). This CDR3 has 12 amino acids. V lost 4 bases to trimming and J lost 11 bases, with 14 bases between them. The CDR3 loop reads CASSPGGEEVFF. The covered CDR3 bases are TGTGCCAGCAGCCCCGGGGGGGAGGAGGTCTTC.

On this clone itself: The germline and genes are mouse ones. The sequence runs out 1 residue before the end of the CDR3; the remainder is reconstructed from the germline J gene. This chain uses TRBV26 with TRBJ2-2; 8 bases are a match to TRBD1. Germline CDR1 and CDR2: KGHPV and FQNQEV (reference sequence). The V and J ends lost 6 bases and 4 bases, in that order; junction bases with no gene match: 7. CDR3 length equals 15 residues. The CDR3 sequence is CASSPTGAGTGQLYF. The covered CDR3 bases are TGTGCCAGCAGCCCGACAGGGGCCGGCACCGGGCAGCTCTAC.

Turning to this clone: Germline and genes: mouse. Read sequence stops 1 residue before the CDR3 end, and the germline J gene provides the missing end. The rearrangement joins TRBV12-1 to TRBJ2-4; 7 bases map to TRBD1. Germline V gene data show CDR1 as SGHSN and CDR2 as HYEKVE. The V gene end was trimmed by 2 bases and the J gene end by 1 base; junction bases not matched to a gene: 2. CDR3 length: 14 amino acids. CDR3 DNA (partial): TGTGCCAGCTCTCGACAGGGAGGTCAAAACACCTTGTAC. As protein: CASSRQGGQNTLY. The entire CDR3 sequence reads CASSRQGGQNTLYF.